Presented here are 2 T cell receptor beta chains from one specimen sequenced in a study of T-cell reconstitution after alpha-beta-depleted transplantation in children. Preparation of the TCRbeta library involved a method that used unique molecular identifiers. TCRdb used MiXCR to reprocess the PCR reads, holding one entry per CDR3 protein. The data show approximately 630,000 distinct CDR3 sequences, about 12% seen once. Source: PBMCs, taken before TCRalphabeta/CD19-depleted stem cell transplant. These receptor sequences come from a girl aged 2-10 years with congenital amegakaryocytic thrombocytopenia, due to receive a stem cell transplant.

This clonotype occurred many times. The gene calls are TRBV20-1 and TRBJ2-4; TRBD1 might be the D (6 bases). This CDR3 comprises 15 residues. Germline CDR1 reads DFQATT; CDR2 reads SNEGSKA (reference sequence). Trimming stripped 2 bases from V and 0 bases from J, with 11 bases between. The CDR3 DNA is TGCAGTGCTAGAAGGGACATTGTAGCCAAAAACATTCAGTACTTC. This codes for CSARRDIVAKNIQYF.

At least ten counts were recorded for this clonotype. This chain uses TRBV15 with TRBJ2-1, with 9 bases lining up with TRBD2. V lost 0 bases, J lost 6 bases, and 6 bases stayed unmatched. The germline V gene encodes CDR1 LNHNV and CDR2 YYDKDF (reference sequence). The CDR3 extends over 16 amino acids. CDR3 sequence (DNA): TGTGCCACCAGCAGAGAGGCTAGCGGGACCGTCAATGAGCAGTTCTTC. It specifies CATSREASGTVNEQFF.